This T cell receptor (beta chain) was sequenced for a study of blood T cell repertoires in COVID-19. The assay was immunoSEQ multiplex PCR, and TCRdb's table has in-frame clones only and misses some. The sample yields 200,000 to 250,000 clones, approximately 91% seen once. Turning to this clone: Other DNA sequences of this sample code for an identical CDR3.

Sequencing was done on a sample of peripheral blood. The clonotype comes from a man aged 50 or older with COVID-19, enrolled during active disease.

The CDR3 DNA reads as TGCGCCAGCAGCTCGGGACTAGCGGGATCAGATACGCAGTATTTT. Protein: CASSSGLAGSDTQYF. The chain couples TRBV5-1 to TRBJ2-3, with 13 nucleotides matching TRBD2. CDR1 and CDR2 (germline): SGHRS, YFSETQ. CDR3 length: 15 residues. V lost 3 bases to trimming and J lost 4 bases; unmatched junction nucleotides: 2. The full variable domain, completed using reference TRBV5-1 and TRBJ2-3, is KAGVTQTPRYLIKTRGQQVTLSCSPISGHRSVSWYQQTPGQGLQFLFEYFSETQRNKGNFPGRFSGRQFSNSRSEMNVSTLELGDSALYLCASSSGLAGSDTQYFGPGTRLTVL.